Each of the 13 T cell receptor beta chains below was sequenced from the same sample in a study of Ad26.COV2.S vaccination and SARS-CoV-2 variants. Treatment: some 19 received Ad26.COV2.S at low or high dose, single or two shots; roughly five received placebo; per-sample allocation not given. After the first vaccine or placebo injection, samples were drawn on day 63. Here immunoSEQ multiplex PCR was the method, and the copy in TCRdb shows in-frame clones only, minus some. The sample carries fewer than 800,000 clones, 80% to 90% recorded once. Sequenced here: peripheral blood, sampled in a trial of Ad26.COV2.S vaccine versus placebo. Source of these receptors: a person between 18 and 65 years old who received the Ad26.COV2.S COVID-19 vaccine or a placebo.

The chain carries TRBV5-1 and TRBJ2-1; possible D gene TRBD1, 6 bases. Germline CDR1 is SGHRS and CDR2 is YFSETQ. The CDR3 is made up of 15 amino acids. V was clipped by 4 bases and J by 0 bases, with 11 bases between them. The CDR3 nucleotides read TGCGCCAGCAGCGCGGACAGCACCTCCTACAATGAGCAGTTCTTC. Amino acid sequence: CASSADSTSYNEQFF.

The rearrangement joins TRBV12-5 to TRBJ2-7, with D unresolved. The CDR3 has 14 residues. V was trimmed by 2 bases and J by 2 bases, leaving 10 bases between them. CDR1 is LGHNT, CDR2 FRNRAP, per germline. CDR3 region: CASGLTVAPYEQYF. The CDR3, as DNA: TGTGCTAGTGGTTTGACAGTTGCACCCTACGAGCAGTACTTC.

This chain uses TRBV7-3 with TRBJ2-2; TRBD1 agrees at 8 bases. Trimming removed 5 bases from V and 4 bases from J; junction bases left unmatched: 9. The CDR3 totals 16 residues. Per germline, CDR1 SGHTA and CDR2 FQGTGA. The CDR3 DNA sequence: TGTGCCAGCAGCCCGGACAGGGTTCAAGGCACCGGGGAGCTGTTTTTT. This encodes CASSPDRVQGTGELFF. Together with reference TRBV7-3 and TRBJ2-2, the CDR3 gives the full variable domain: GAGVSQTPSNKVTEKGKYVELRCDPISGHTALYWYRQSLGQGPEFLIYFQGTGAADDSGLPNDRFFAVRPEGSVSTLKIQRTERGDSAVYLCASSPDRVQGTGELFFGEGSRLTVL.

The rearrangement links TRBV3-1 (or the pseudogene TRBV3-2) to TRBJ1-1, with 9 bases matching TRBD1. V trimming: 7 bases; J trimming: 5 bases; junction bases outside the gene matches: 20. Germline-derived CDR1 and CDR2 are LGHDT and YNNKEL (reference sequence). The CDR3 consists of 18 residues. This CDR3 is CASIRMRPRQGEGTEAFF. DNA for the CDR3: TGTGCCAGCATCAGGATGAGGCCTAGACAGGGGGAGGGAACTGAAGCTTTCTTT.

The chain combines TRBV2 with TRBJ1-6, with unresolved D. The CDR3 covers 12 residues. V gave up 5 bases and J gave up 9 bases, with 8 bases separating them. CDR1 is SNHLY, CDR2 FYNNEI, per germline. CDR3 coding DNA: TGTGCCAGCAGTTTCCGTGTTTCACCCCTCCACTTT. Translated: CASSFRVSPLHF.

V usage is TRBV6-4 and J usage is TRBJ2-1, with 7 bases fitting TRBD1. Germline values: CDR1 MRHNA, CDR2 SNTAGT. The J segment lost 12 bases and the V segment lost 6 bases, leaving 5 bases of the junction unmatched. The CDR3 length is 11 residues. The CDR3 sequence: CASSSGTVQFF. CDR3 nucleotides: TGTGCCAGCAGCTCCGGGACAGTGCAGTTCTTC.

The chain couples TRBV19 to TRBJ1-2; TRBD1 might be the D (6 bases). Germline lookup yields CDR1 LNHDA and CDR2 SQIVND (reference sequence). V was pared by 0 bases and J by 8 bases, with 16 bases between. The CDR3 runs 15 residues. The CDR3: CASSIEGQGPGGYTF. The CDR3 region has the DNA TGTGCCAGTAGTATAGAGGGACAAGGTCCGGGAGGCTACACCTTC.

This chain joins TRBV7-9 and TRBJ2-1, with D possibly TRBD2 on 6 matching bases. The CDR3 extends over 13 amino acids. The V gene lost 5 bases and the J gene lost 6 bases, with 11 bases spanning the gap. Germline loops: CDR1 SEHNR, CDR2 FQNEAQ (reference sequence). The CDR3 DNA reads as TGTGCCAGCAGCCCACTAGCTTCCAATGAGCAGTTCTTC. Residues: CASSPLASNEQFF.

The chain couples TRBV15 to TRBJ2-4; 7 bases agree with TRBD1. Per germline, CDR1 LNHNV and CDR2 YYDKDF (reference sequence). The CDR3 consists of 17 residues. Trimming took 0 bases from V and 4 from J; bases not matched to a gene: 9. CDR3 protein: CATSRDLYDRAKNIQYF. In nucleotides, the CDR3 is TGTGCCACCAGCAGAGATCTATACGACAGGGCTAAAAACATTCAGTACTTC. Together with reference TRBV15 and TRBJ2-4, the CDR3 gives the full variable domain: DAMVIQNPRYQVTQFGKPVTLSCSQTLNHNVMYWYQQKSSQAPKLLFHYYDKDFNNEADTPDNFQSRRPNTSFCFLDIRSPGLGDTAMYLCATSRDLYDRAKNIQYFGAGTRLSVL.

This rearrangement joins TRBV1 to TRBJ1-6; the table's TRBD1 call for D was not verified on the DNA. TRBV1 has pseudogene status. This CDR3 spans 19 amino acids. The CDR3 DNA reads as TGCACCAGCAGCCAAGATACCCCTAACCAGACAGGCGACCGTTCGCCCCTCCACTTT. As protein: CTSSQDTPNQTGDRSPLHF.

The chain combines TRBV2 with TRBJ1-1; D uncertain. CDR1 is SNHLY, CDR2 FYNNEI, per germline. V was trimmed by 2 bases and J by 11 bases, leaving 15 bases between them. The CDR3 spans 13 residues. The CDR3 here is CASSETPRSGAFF. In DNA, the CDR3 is TGTGCCAGCAGTGAAACTCCCAGGAGTGGGGCTTTCTTT.

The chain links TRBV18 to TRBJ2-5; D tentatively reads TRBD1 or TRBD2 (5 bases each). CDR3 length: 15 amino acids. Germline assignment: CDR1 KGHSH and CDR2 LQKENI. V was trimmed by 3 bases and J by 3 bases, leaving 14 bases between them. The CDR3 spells CASSPTGTAKETQYF. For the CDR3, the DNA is TGTGCCAGCTCACCTACCGGGACGGCAAAAGAGACCCAGTACTTC.

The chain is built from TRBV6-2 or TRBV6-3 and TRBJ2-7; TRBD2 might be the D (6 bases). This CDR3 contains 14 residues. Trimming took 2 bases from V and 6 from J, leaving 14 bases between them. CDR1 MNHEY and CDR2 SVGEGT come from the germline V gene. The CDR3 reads CASSYLPGDSEQYF. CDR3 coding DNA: TGTGCCAGCAGTTACCTCCCGGGAGACTCCGAGCAGTACTTC.